Below, 32 T cell receptor beta chains from the same sample are listed, as sequenced in a study of blood T cell repertoires in COVID-19. TCRdb keeps only in-frame clones here, not all; method: immunoSEQ multiplex PCR. Of a few hundred thousand clones listed, roughly 84% were seen once; the top ten hold under 3.5%. The sequenced sample consisted of peripheral blood. All receptors derive from a woman between 18 and 29 years old with acute or convalescent COVID-19.

This chain joins TRBV4-3 and TRBJ2-2; perhaps TRBD2 as D (5 bases). The germline V gene has CDR1 LGHNA and CDR2 YSLEER. This CDR3 has 18 residues. V lost 0 bases and J lost 4, with 18 bases in between. Here the CDR3 DNA reads TGCGCCAGCAGCCAAGAAGGTTCGTCTAGCCGCGGCACCGGGGAGCTGTTTTTT. Its translation is CASSQEGSSSRGTGELFF.

This clone was counted a single time. This sequence joins TRBV3-1 (or the pseudogene TRBV3-2) and TRBJ2-3; the D is unclear. Germline values: CDR1 LGHDT, CDR2 YNNKEL (reference sequence). The CDR3 consists of 13 residues. Deletions cut 4 bases from V and 1 base from J, with 6 bases between. The CDR3 spells CASSPGGTDTQYF. The CDR3 nucleotides read TGTGCCAGCAGCCCAGGCGGCACAGATACGCAGTATTTT.

This clone appeared a few times. The chain combines TRBV19 with TRBJ2-2; a weak D match, TRBD1 (5 bases). The CDR3 totals 14 residues. Germline-derived CDR1 and CDR2 are LNHDA and SQIVND (reference sequence). The V gene lost 8 bases and the J gene lost 6 bases, with 16 bases spanning the gap. The CDR3 nucleotides are TGTGCCAGTCAACTCCTCAGGGAAGCCGGGGAGCTGTTTTTT. It codes for CASQLLREAGELFF.

The chain recombines TRBV7-2 with TRBJ1-4; 10 bases map to TRBD1. The germline gives CDR1 SGHTA, CDR2 FQGNSA. CDR3 size: 16 residues. V lost 4 bases to trimming and J lost 7 bases; unmatched junction nucleotides: 9. The DNA of the CDR3 is TGTGCCAGCAGCTCTAGGGACAGGGGCGCGGGTGAAAAACTGTTTTTT. It is translated as CASSSRDRGAGEKLFF.

J is TRBJ2-3 and V is TRBV4-3; 8 bases are a match to TRBD2. Germline values: CDR1 LGHNA, CDR2 YSLEER. V was clipped by 4 bases and J by 0 bases; unmatched bases: 9. The CDR3 length is 17 residues. The CDR3 DNA reads as TGCGCCAGCAGCCGTGCTAGCGGGTTTTCTAGCACAGATACGCAGTATTTT. This encodes CASSRASGFSSTDTQYF.

This chain connects TRBV6-6 to TRBJ1-5; tentatively, D is TRBD1 (5 bases). Germline CDR1 and CDR2: MNHNY and SVGAGI (reference sequence). The CDR3 contains 13 residues. V lost 5 bases to trimming and J lost 3 bases, with 8 bases between them. CDR3 protein: CASSGQPNQPQHF. CDR3 in DNA: TGTGCCAGCAGTGGACAACCCAATCAGCCCCAGCATTTT.

V is TRBV5-1 and J is TRBJ1-5; 8 nucleotides align to TRBD1. CDR3 length equals 13 residues. Germline V lookup: CDR1 SGHRS, CDR2 YFSETQ. The J segment lost 5 bases and the V segment lost 4 bases, leaving 2 bases of the junction unmatched. CDR3 sequence (DNA): TGCGCCAGCAGCAAGGACAGGGATCAGCCCCAGCATTTT. This gives the protein CASSKDRDQPQHF.

This sequence joins TRBV6-5 and TRBJ1-4; D uncertain. CDR3 length equals 14 residues. Trimming removed 6 bases from V and 0 bases from J, with 8 bases in between. The germline V gene encodes CDR1 MNHEY and CDR2 SVGAGI. In DNA form, the CDR3 reads TGTGCCAGCAGCCAGTTTTCAACTAATGAAAAACTGTTTTTT. Translating it yields CASSQFSTNEKLFF.

V and J are TRBV27 and TRBJ1-4; no clear D gene. This CDR3 has 13 residues. Trimming pared 8 bases from V and 7 bases from J, leaving 14 bases between. Per the germline V gene, CDR1 is MNHEY and CDR2 is SMNVEV (reference sequence). In DNA, the CDR3 is TGTGCCAGCGCCAGAGGGTATGGTGAAAAACTGTTTTTT. Its translation: CASARGYGEKLFF.

The V gene is TRBV30, the J gene TRBJ2-3; D may be TRBD2 (5 bases). The ends were cut back, 4 bases at V and 0 bases at J, with 20 bases in the middle. Germline CDR1 reads GTSNPN; CDR2 reads SVGIG (reference sequence). The CDR3 length is 17 residues. The CDR3 loop is CAWTAPFRRSSTDTQYF. DNA for the CDR3: TGTGCCTGGACCGCGCCGTTCAGGAGGTCTAGCACAGATACGCAGTATTTT.

The chain combines TRBV6-1 with TRBJ2-7; 7 bases are a match to TRBD1. This CDR3 has 15 amino acids. Germline CDR1 is MNHNS and CDR2 is SASEGT. V gave up 1 base and J gave up 2 bases; unmatched junction bases: 5. CDR3: CASSEGQGVAYEQYF. The CDR3 DNA sequence: TGTGCCAGCAGTGAAGGGCAGGGGGTAGCCTACGAGCAGTACTTC.

The DNA of the CDR3 is TGTGCCACCAGCAGAGATTTGGGAGGGACAAACACTGAAGCTTTCTTT. It is translated as CATSRDLGGTNTEAFF. The chain carries TRBV15 and TRBJ1-1; D perhaps matches TRBD1 (6 bases). Trimming took off 0 bases at V and 2 bases at J, with 13 bases between the two ends. The CDR3 spans 16 residues. CDR1 is LNHNV and CDR2 is YYDKDF in the germline V gene (reference sequence). The variable domain in full, with the rest retrieved from reference TRBV15 and TRBJ1-1, is DAMVIQNPRYQVTQFGKPVTLSCSQTLNHNVMYWYQQKSSQAPKLLFHYYDKDFNNEADTPDNFQSRRPNTSFCFLDIRSPGLGDTAMYLCATSRDLGGTNTEAFFGQGTRLTVV.

The CDR3 nucleotides read TGTGCCAGTAGTATGCTCCCGCCAGGGCTGGGCACTGAAGCTTTCTTT. Its translation: CASSMLPPGLGTEAFF. J is TRBJ1-1 and V is TRBV19; D might be TRBD1 (5 bases). The V end lost 3 bases, the J end lost 4 bases, and 18 bases lay between the germline ends. This CDR3 spans 16 amino acids. Germline CDR1 is LNHDA and CDR2 is SQIVND (reference sequence). The full variable domain, rest sourced from reference TRBV19 and TRBJ1-1, is DGGITQSPKYLFRKEGQNVTLSCEQNLNHDAMYWYRQDPGQGLRLIYYSQIVNDFQKGDIAEGYSVSREKKESFPLTVTSAQKNPTAFYLCASSMLPPGLGTEAFFGQGTRLTVV.

The chain combines TRBV11-2 with TRBJ2-7; D possibly corresponds to TRBD2 (6 bases). Per the germline V gene, CDR1 is SGHAT and CDR2 is FQNNGV. CDR3 length equals 15 residues. V was shortened by 8 bases and J by 2 bases, with 19 bases between the two germline ends. The CDR3, as DNA: TGTGCCAGCGGTTTGGCCGGCGGGGCCACCTACGAGCAGTACTTC. Its protein product is CASGLAGGATYEQYF.

This clone has more than one count but fewer than ten. The J gene is TRBJ1-5, the V gene TRBV3-1 (or the pseudogene TRBV3-2), with 11 nucleotides matching TRBD1. The V and J ends lost 1 base and 6 bases, in that order; junction bases with no gene match: 14. The CDR3 totals 19 residues. CDR1 is LGHDT and CDR2 is YNNKEL in the germline V gene (reference sequence). The chain's CDR3 is CASSQGGTGGVRRGQPQHF. The CDR3 DNA follows: TGTGCCAGCAGCCAAGGGGGGACAGGGGGAGTACGTAGGGGTCAGCCCCAGCATTTT.

The chain recombines TRBV28 with TRBJ2-5, with 7 bases that match TRBD2. Unmatched junction bases numbered 12, after V lost 6 bases and J lost 2 bases. The CDR3 spans 16 residues. CDR1 is MDHEN, CDR2 SYDVKM, per germline. CDR3 amino acids: CASRNRYLAAQETQYF. CDR3 DNA sequence: TGTGCCAGCAGAAATAGATACCTAGCGGCACAAGAGACCCAGTACTTC. The variable domain in full, with the rest retrieved from reference TRBV28 and TRBJ2-5, is DVKVTQSSRYLVKRTGEKVFLECVQDMDHENMFWYRQDPGLGLRLIYFSYDVKMKEKGDIPEGYSVSREKKERFSLILESASTNQTSMYLCASRNRYLAAQETQYFGPGTRLLVL.

The chain uses TRBV28 and TRBJ2-2, with 8 bases identical to TRBD1. The trim removed 2 bases at V and 5 bases at J, leaving 4 bases unmatched. Germline CDR1 and CDR2: MDHEN and SYDVKM. The CDR3 is 15 residues long. In DNA form, the CDR3 reads TGTGCCAGCAGTTTACAGGGGGCGGGGACCGGGGAGCTGTTTTTT. This encodes CASSLQGAGTGELFF.

V and J are TRBV27 and TRBJ2-7; maybe TRBD1 (6 bases). This CDR3 region has 13 residues. V was trimmed by 8 bases and J by 0 bases, leaving 11 bases between them. Looked up from germline, CDR1 is MNHEY and CDR2 is SMNVEV (reference sequence). CDR3 sequence reads: CASGQSLSYEQYF. CDR3 sequence (DNA): TGTGCCAGCGGACAGTCCCTCTCCTACGAGCAGTACTTC.

The V gene is TRBV6-1, the J gene TRBJ2-5; 13 bases align to TRBD2. V was pared by 4 bases and J by 5 bases, with 7 bases of the junction left unmatched. This CDR3 contains 16 residues. CDR1 is MNHNS, CDR2 SASEGT, per germline. The CDR3: CASSARTSGSRETQYF. The CDR3 DNA is TGTGCCAGCAGTGCCAGGACTAGCGGGAGTCGGGAGACCCAGTACTTC.

Only one count was recorded for this clone. J is TRBJ1-2 and V is TRBV28; possible D gene TRBD1, 6 bases. Trimming left V 6 bases short and J 9 bases short, with 23 bases between. CDR1 is MDHEN, CDR2 SYDVKM, per germline. The CDR3 is 15 residues long. In DNA form, the CDR3 reads TGTGCCAGCAGCCTGATGGGGGACAACCTATGGAGCTACACCTTC. It encodes CASSLMGDNLWSYTF.

In DNA form, the CDR3 reads TGCGCCAGCAGCTTGGCCGAGGGTGCCTCCTACAATGAGCAGTTCTTC. Translation gives CASSLAEGASYNEQFF. The J gene is TRBJ2-1, the V gene TRBV5-1, with D tentatively TRBD2 (5 bases). V lost 0 bases and J 0 bases, leaving 10 bases between the germline ends. This CDR3 contains 16 residues. In germline, CDR1 is SGHRS, CDR2 YFSETQ.

This chain joins TRBV27 and TRBJ1-6; D perhaps matches TRBD1 (6 bases). CDR1 is MNHEY and CDR2 is SMNVEV in the germline V gene (reference sequence). The CDR3 has 14 amino acids. V dropped 4 bases and J dropped 13 bases, with 17 bases sitting between them. CDR3 residues: CASSWGRAVPPLHF. The DNA for the CDR3 is TGTGCCAGCAGTTGGGGGCGAGCAGTCCCCCCCCTCCACTTT.

The chain couples TRBV5-6 to TRBJ1-4; 9 bases fit TRBD1. From germline, CDR1 is SGHDT and CDR2 YYEEEE. CDR3 size: 15 residues. After removal of 5 bases from V and 8 bases from J, the junction contained 10 bases not matched to a gene. The CDR3 loop reads CASSLSGTGNEKLFF. CDR3 in DNA: TGTGCCAGCAGTTTGTCCGGGACAGGGAACGAAAAACTGTTTTTT.

This sequence joins TRBV2 and TRBJ2-5, with D perhaps TRBD2 (5 bases). The CDR3 has 15 residues. From germline, CDR1 is SNHLY and CDR2 FYNNEI. V lost 6 bases to trimming and J lost 2 bases, with 16 bases between them. The CDR3 DNA follows: TGTGCCAGCAGGGGAAGGGAGACTTATCAAGAGACCCAGTACTTC. Protein: CASRGRETYQETQYF.

The genes are TRBV5-1 and TRBJ2-6; 8 bases align to TRBD1. J lost 5 bases, V lost 4 bases, and 5 bases had no gene match. Germline V lookup: CDR1 SGHRS, CDR2 YFSETQ. The CDR3 sequence is 15 residues long. CDR3 nucleotides: TGCGCCAGCAGCACCGACAGGGGCCGGGCCAACGTCCTGACTTTC. This encodes CASSTDRGRANVLTF.

The chain links TRBV6-4 to TRBJ1-2; TRBD1 is a possible D gene (6 bases). The ends were cut back, 10 bases at V and 1 base at J, with 19 bases in the middle. The germline V gene has CDR1 MRHNA and CDR2 SNTAGT. This CDR3 spans 15 amino acids. The CDR3 here is CATCLAKQGNYGYTF. For the CDR3, the DNA is TGTGCCACATGTCTCGCGAAACAGGGTAACTATGGCTACACCTTC.

The chain employs TRBV19 and TRBJ1-1; 10 positions match TRBD1. In germline, CDR1 is LNHDA, CDR2 SQIVND (reference sequence). This CDR3 is built from 16 residues. V shed 9 bases, J shed 0 bases, and the junction held 10 bases outside the gene matches. The CDR3 reads CASRKGTGVMNTEAFF. The DNA for the CDR3 is TGTGCCAGCCGTAAGGGGACAGGGGTCATGAACACTGAAGCTTTCTTT. Variable domain in full (rest from reference TRBV19 and TRBJ1-1): DGGITQSPKYLFRKEGQNVTLSCEQNLNHDAMYWYRQDPGQGLRLIYYSQIVNDFQKGDIAEGYSVSREKKESFPLTVTSAQKNPTAFYLCASRKGTGVMNTEAFFGQGTRLTVV.

This clone showed up just a few times. The chain carries TRBV6-1 and TRBJ1-5; D not certain. This CDR3 is 15 amino acids long. CDR1 MNHNS and CDR2 SASEGT come from the germline V gene. V was cut by 2 bases and J by 2 bases, with 10 bases left in between. CDR3 amino acids: CASSEIWGGNQPQHF. The CDR3 DNA reads TGTGCCAGCAGTGAAATCTGGGGAGGCAATCAGCCCCAGCATTTT.

The J gene is TRBJ1-2, the V gene TRBV18, with a tentative D call TRBD1 (5 bases). The CDR3 loop spans 14 amino acids. Germline V CDR1 and CDR2: KGHSH, LQKENI. Trimming took off 0 bases at V and 6 bases at J, with 11 bases between the two ends. The CDR3 coding sequence is TGTGCCAGCTCACCACCAGGCGGGGGGGATGGCTACACCTTC. Amino acids: CASSPPGGGDGYTF.

The V and J genes are TRBV5-1 and TRBJ1-6; tentatively, D is TRBD1 (5 bases). The germline V gene encodes CDR1 SGHRS and CDR2 YFSETQ. The V end was cut by 2 bases, the J end by 0 bases, with 9 bases between. This CDR3 contains 16 residues. The CDR3, as DNA: TGCGCCAGCAGCTTCAGGGCGAGCTCCTATAATTCACCCCTCCACTTT. Translating gives CASSFRASSYNSPLHF.

Remarks on this clone: Given a much more abundant clone one base away, this may be a read error. The CDR3 spells CASSLQGNQPQHF. In DNA form, the CDR3 reads TGTGCCAGCAGTTTACAGGGGAATCAGCCCCAGCATTTT. The chain carries TRBV6-5 and TRBJ1-5, with TRBD1 identical over 7 bases. The CDR3 has 13 residues. Germline V gene data show CDR1 as MNHEY and CDR2 as SVGAGI. Trimming cost V 4 bases and J 4 bases; bases outside gene matches: 1.

The chain links TRBV6-6 to TRBJ2-7, with 7 bases fitting TRBD2. This CDR3 region has 13 residues. Germline loops: CDR1 MNHNY, CDR2 SVGAGI (reference sequence). V gave up 2 bases and J gave up 2 bases; unmatched junction bases: 0. The CDR3 loop is CASSYAGAYEQYF. CDR3 nucleotides: TGTGCCAGCAGTTACGCGGGGGCCTACGAGCAGTACTTC.